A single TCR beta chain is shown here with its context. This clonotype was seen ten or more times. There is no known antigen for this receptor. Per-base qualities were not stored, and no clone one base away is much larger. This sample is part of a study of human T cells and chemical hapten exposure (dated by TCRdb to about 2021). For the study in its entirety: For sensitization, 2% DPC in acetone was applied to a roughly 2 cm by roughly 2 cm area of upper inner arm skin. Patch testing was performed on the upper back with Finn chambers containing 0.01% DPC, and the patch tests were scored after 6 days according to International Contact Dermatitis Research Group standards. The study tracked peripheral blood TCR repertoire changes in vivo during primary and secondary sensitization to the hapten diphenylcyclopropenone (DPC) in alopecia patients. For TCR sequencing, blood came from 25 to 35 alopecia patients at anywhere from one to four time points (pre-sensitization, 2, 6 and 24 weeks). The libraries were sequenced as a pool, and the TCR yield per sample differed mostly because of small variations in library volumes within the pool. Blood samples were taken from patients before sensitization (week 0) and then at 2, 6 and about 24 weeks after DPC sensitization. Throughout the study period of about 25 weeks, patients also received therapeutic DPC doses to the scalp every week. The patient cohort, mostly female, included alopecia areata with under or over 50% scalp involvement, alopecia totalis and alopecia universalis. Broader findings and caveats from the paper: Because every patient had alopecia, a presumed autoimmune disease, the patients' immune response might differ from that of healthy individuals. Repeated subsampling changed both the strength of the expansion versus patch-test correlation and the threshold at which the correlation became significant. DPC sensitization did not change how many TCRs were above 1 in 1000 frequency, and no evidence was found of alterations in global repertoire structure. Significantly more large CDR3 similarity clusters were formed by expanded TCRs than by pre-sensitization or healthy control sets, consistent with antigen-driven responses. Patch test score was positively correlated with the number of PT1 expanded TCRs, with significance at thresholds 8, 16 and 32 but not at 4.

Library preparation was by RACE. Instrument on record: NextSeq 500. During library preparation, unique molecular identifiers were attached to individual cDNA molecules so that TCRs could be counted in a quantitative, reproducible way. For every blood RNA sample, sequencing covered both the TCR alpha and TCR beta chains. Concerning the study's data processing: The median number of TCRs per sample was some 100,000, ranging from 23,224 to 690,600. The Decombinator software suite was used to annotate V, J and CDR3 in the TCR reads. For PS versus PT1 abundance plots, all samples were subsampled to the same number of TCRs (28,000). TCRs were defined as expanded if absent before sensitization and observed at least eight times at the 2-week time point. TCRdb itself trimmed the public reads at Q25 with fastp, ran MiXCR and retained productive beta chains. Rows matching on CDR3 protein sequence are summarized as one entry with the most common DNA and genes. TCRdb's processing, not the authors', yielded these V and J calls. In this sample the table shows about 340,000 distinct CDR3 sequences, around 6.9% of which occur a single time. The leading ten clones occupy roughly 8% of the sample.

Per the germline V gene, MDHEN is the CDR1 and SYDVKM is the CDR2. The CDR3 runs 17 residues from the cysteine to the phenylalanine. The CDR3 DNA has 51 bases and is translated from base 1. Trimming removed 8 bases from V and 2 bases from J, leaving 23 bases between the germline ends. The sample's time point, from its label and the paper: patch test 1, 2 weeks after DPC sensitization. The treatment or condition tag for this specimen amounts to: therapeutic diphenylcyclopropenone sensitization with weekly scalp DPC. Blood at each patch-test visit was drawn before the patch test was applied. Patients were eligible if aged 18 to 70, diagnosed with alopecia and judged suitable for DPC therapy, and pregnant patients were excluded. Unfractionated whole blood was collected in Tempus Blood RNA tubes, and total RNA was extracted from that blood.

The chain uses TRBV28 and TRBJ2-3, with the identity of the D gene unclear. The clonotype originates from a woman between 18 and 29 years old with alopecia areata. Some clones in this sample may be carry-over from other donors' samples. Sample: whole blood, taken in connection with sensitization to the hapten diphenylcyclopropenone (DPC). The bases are TGTGCCAGCTGCGAACCCCCCGGTCAAAGGTACACAGATACGCAGTATTTT. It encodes CASCEPPGQRYTDTQYF.